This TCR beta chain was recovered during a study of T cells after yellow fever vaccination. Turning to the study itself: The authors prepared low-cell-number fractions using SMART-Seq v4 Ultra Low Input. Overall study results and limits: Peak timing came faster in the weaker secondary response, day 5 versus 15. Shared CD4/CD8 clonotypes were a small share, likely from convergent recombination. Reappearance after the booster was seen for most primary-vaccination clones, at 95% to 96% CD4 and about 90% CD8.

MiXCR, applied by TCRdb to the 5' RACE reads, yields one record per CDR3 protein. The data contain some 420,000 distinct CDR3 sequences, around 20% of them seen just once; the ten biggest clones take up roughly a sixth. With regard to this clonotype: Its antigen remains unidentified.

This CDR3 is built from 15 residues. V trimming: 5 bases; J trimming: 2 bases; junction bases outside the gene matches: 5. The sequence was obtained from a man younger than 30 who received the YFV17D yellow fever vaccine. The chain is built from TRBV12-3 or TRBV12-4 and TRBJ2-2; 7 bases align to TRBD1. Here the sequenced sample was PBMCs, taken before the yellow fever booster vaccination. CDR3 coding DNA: TGTGCCAGCAGTAACAGGGGACCCAACACCGGGGAGCTGTTTTTT. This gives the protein CASSNRGPNTGELFF.